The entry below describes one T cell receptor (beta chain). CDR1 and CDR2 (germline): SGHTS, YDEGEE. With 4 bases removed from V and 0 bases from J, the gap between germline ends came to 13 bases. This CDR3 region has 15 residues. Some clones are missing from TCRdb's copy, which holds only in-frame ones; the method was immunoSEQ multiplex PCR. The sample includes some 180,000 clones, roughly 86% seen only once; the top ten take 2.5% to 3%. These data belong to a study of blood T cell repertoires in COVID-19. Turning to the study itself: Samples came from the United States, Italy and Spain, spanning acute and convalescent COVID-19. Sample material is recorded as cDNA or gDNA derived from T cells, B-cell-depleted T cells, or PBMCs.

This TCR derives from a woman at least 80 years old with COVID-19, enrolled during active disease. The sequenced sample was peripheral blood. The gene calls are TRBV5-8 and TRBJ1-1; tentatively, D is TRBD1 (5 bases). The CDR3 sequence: CASSLRVGVNTEAFF. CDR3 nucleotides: TGTGCCAGCAGCCTCCGTGTAGGGGTGAACACTGAAGCTTTCTTT.